Sequencing of this T cell receptor beta chain was carried out in a study of blood T cell repertoires in COVID-19. In the study overall: Samples came from the United States, Italy and Spain, spanning acute and convalescent COVID-19. The cDNA or gDNA used as material had been derived from T cells, B-cell-depleted T cells, or PBMCs.

Germline V lookup: CDR1 ENHRY, CDR2 SYGVKD. CDR3 size: 14 residues. After removal of 4 bases from V and 1 base from J, the junction contained 3 bases not matched to a gene. Original data processing: Estimation of nucleated cell counts relied on the amplification of reference gene primers. The table came from immunoSEQ multiplex PCR; TCRdb's copy has only in-frame clones and leaves some out. V, J and clone size are those of that table, while D and trimming were read from the DNA. The profile covers around 200,000 clones, with about 86% appearing a single time and approximately 2.4% taken by the ten largest.

The sequence derives from a human donor with acute or convalescent COVID-19. The donor label of this sample is uncertain. The chain has TRBV10-3 and TRBJ2-7; 8 bases match TRBD1. The sequenced material came from peripheral blood. In nucleotides, the CDR3 is TGTGCCATCAGTGCTAGGACAGGGTCCTACGAGCAGTACTTC. Translation: CAISARTGSYEQYF.